A single sample gave rise to the 15 T cell receptor beta chains below, sequenced in a study of blood T cell repertoires in COVID-19. The data were produced by immunoSEQ multiplex PCR, yet TCRdb's version contains in-frame clones alone and is incomplete. This table holds 130,000 or so clones, 86% found once. Sequencing was performed on peripheral blood. The origin of the receptors is a woman in her 70s with COVID-19, enrolled during active disease.

The CDR3 reads CASTKVNSLSGNTIYF. CDR3 nucleotide sequence: TGTGCCAGCACAAAGGTGAACAGTCTCTCTGGAAACACCATATATTTT. This chain uses TRBV7-9 with TRBJ1-3; no definite D call. Trimming took 7 bases from V and 0 from J, leaving 16 bases between them. Germline loops: CDR1 SEHNR, CDR2 FQNEAQ (reference sequence). The CDR3 is made up of 16 amino acids.

The chain links TRBV6-6 to TRBJ1-1; D is unclear. CDR3 length: 11 residues. The germline V gene has CDR1 MNHNY and CDR2 SVGAGI (reference sequence). Deletions cut 8 bases from V and 6 bases from J, with 10 bases between. The CDR3 loop reads CASSPGSEAFF. CDR3 DNA: TGTGCCAGCTCCCCGGGGTCTGAAGCTTTCTTT.

V is TRBV7-9 and J is TRBJ2-3; D gene uncertain. With 5 bases removed from V and 0 bases from J, the gap between germline ends came to 12 bases. Per germline, CDR1 SEHNR and CDR2 FQNEAQ (reference sequence). The CDR3 sequence is 15 residues long. DNA of the CDR3: TGTGCCAGCAGCCAAATGGCAGTTAGCACAGATACGCAGTATTTT. It encodes CASSQMAVSTDTQYF.

The CDR3 DNA sequence: TGTGCCAGCAGTGAAGCTAGCGGCCCGGGCGCGGATTCCCAGTACTTC. Its protein is CASSEASGPGADSQYF. The chain links TRBV6-1 to TRBJ2-5; D is possibly TRBD2 (6 bases). Trimming pared 0 bases from V and 9 bases from J, leaving 20 bases between. CDR1 and CDR2 (germline): MNHNS, SASEGT. The CDR3 totals 16 residues.

The chain couples TRBV7-2 to TRBJ1-6; D ambiguous. With 5 bases removed from V and 7 bases from J, the gap between germline ends came to 12 bases. From germline, CDR1 is SGHTA and CDR2 FQGNSA. CDR3 length equals 14 residues. This chain's CDR3 is CASSPLRENSPLHF. As DNA, the CDR3 is TGTGCCAGCAGCCCATTACGCGAGAATTCACCCCTCCACTTT.

This rearrangement joins TRBV5-6 to TRBJ2-6; a possible D gene is TRBD2 (7 bases). Germline V gene data show CDR1 as SGHDT and CDR2 as YYEEEE. The CDR3 totals 19 residues. Trimming shortened V by 4 bases and J by 0 bases, and 20 bases separated the two germline ends. DNA of the CDR3: TGTGCCAGCAGCCAGCGCGGCGGGGGCCTCTCCTCTGGGGCCAACGTCCTGACTTTC. Translation gives CASSQRGGGLSSGANVLTF.

The V and J genes are TRBV5-1 and TRBJ2-1; D possibly corresponds to TRBD2 (6 bases). The CDR3 has 16 residues. The germline V and J ends were trimmed by 1 base and 4 bases, with 15 bases remaining between them. Germline V CDR1 and CDR2: SGHRS, YFSETQ. CDR3 in DNA: TGCGCCAGCAGCTTGTCTGGTGGGGGGATGTACAATGAGCAGTTCTTC. Amino acid sequence: CASSLSGGGMYNEQFF.

This clone was seen once. J is TRBJ1-1 and V is TRBV5-1; 8 bases are shared with TRBD1. After removal of 4 bases from V and 6 bases from J, the junction contained 14 bases not matched to a gene. Looked up from germline, CDR1 is SGHRS and CDR2 is YFSETQ. This CDR3 contains 16 residues. The CDR3 coding sequence is TGCGCCAGCAGCGAGCCAGGGGGCCGCAGGACCGCTGAAGCTTTCTTT. Protein product: CASSEPGGRRTAEAFF. The whole variable domain, remainder taken from reference TRBV5-1 and TRBJ1-1, is KAGVTQTPRYLIKTRGQQVTLSCSPISGHRSVSWYQQTPGQGLQFLFEYFSETQRNKGNFPGRFSGRQFSNSRSEMNVSTLELGDSALYLCASSEPGGRRTAEAFFGQGTRLTVV.

V and J are TRBV27 and TRBJ2-7; 8 nucleotides agree with TRBD2. The germline V gene has CDR1 MNHEY and CDR2 SMNVEV (reference sequence). J lost 3 bases, V lost 6 bases, and 13 bases had no gene match. The CDR3 length is 16 residues. The CDR3 sequence: CASSLRGGPANYEQYF. The CDR3 DNA follows: TGTGCCAGCAGCCTCCGGGGGGGGCCCGCCAACTACGAGCAGTACTTC.

This chain links TRBV5-1 with TRBJ2-3; 7 bases are shared with TRBD1. The V gene's germline CDR1 is SGHRS and CDR2 YFSETQ. V lost 0 bases and J lost 4; bases outside the gene matches: 8. The CDR3 loop spans 16 amino acids. The CDR3 DNA sequence: TGCGCCAGCAGCTTGGTGACACAGGGGATAGCAGATACGCAGTATTTT. Protein product: CASSLVTQGIADTQYF.

The gene calls are TRBV19 and TRBJ1-1; TRBD1 aligns across 9 bases. The CDR3 is made up of 14 amino acids. Germline assignment: CDR1 LNHDA and CDR2 SQIVND (reference sequence). With 4 bases clipped from V and 5 bases from J, the junction kept 5 bases outside the gene matches. CDR3 protein: CASSRWDRETEAFF. CDR3 in DNA: TGTGCCAGTAGTAGATGGGACAGGGAGACTGAAGCTTTCTTT.

The J gene is TRBJ2-3, the V gene TRBV24-1; a weak D match, TRBD1 (6 bases). This CDR3 is built from 16 residues. Germline CDR1 and CDR2: KGHDR and SFDVKD. Trimming took off 4 bases at V and 6 bases at J, with 19 bases between the two ends. The CDR3 nucleotides are TGTGCCACCAGTGACCTACAGGGAAGGGGACGTGATACGCAGTATTTT. Residues: CATSDLQGRGRDTQYF.

The V and J genes are TRBV7-2 and TRBJ1-5; maybe TRBD1 (6 bases). V was trimmed by 1 base and J by 7 bases, leaving 11 bases between them. The CDR3 loop spans 14 amino acids. Germline loops: CDR1 SGHTA, CDR2 FQGNSA. The DNA for the CDR3 is TGTGCCAGCAGCTTAGTCAGGGGTGGCCAGCCCCAGCATTTT. This translates into CASSLVRGGQPQHF.

Only one count was recorded for this clone. This sequence joins TRBV19 and TRBJ2-5; D uncertain. The CDR3 loop spans 13 amino acids. Germline V gene sequence: CDR1 LNHDA, CDR2 SQIVND (reference sequence). Between the trimmed V and J ends, which lost 2 bases and 5 bases, there was a span of 9 bases. This chain's CDR3 is CASSIFLSETQYF. The CDR3, as DNA: TGTGCCAGTAGTATATTCTTATCGGAGACCCAGTACTTC.

V and J are TRBV20-1 and TRBJ2-7, with 14 bases matching TRBD2. CDR1 and CDR2 (germline): DFQATT, SNEGSKA (reference sequence). V dropped 3 bases and J dropped 3; count of bases not matched to a gene: 4. This CDR3 is built from 15 residues. The CDR3 loop is CSASRGTSGGYEQYF. The CDR3, as DNA: TGCAGTGCTAGTCGGGGGACTAGCGGGGGCTACGAGCAGTACTTC.